The 20 T cell receptor beta chains given below trace back to one sample, sequenced in a study of blood T cell repertoires in COVID-19 (dated by TCRdb to 2020 to 2022). Library creation used the immunoSEQ multiplex PCR assay. What TCRdb holds here is the immuneACCESS table cut down to in-frame rearrangements. Part of the clones is not present; checked against another copy, under half of the missing clones reflect an unresolved V gene, and the others are unexplained. The sample contains around 450,000 clones, approximately 90% of them found a single time. The top ten constitute approximately 4.5% of the sample. What was sequenced was peripheral blood. The receptor set was obtained from a woman aged 25 to 45 with acute or convalescent COVID-19.

CDR3 sequence: CASSPGQALANVLTF. CDR3 coding DNA: TGTGCCAGCTCACCAGGACAGGCCTTGGCCAACGTCCTGACTTTC. This sequence joins TRBV18 and TRBJ2-6; TRBD1 matches 7 bases. Unmatched junction bases numbered 4, after V lost 2 bases and J lost 6 bases. Per germline, CDR1 KGHSH and CDR2 LQKENI. The CDR3 covers 15 residues.

V usage is TRBV28 and J usage is TRBJ2-3, with D tentatively TRBD2 (7 bases). Germline CDR1 MDHEN, CDR2 SYDVKM. The V end was cut by 6 bases, the J end by 4 bases, with 14 bases between. CDR3 length: 14 residues. DNA for the CDR3: TGTGCCAGCAGAGTAGGGGGGGCACCAGATACGCAGTATTTT. It encodes CASRVGGAPDTQYF.

J is TRBJ2-7 and V is TRBV2, with 12 bases fitting TRBD2. Unmatched junction bases numbered 3, after V lost 8 bases and J lost 4 bases. Looked up from germline, CDR1 is SNHLY and CDR2 is FYNNEI. The CDR3 extends over 13 amino acids. This CDR3 reads CASGTSGGYEQYF. The CDR3 DNA reads TGTGCCAGCGGAACTAGCGGGGGGTACGAGCAGTACTTC.

V is TRBV27 and J is TRBJ1-4, with 7 bases fitting TRBD1. The junction had 2 bases not matched to a gene; V was cut back by 4 bases and J by 3 bases. Germline CDR1 and CDR2: MNHEY and SMNVEV (reference sequence). The CDR3 contains 14 residues. In DNA, the CDR3 is TGTGCCAGCAGTTACAGGGGACCTAATGAAAAACTGTTTTTT. It encodes CASSYRGPNEKLFF.

CDR3 coding DNA: TGTGCCTGGATGCGGGGAACTGAAGCTTTCTTT. Translating gives CAWMRGTEAFF. V and J are TRBV30 and TRBJ1-1; D not certain. This CDR3 has 11 residues. Looked up from germline, CDR1 is GTSNPN and CDR2 is SVGIG (reference sequence). Trimming pared 4 bases from V and 5 bases from J, leaving 8 bases between.

Note on this clone: Different DNA sequences within this sample yield the same CDR3. The chain couples TRBV27 to TRBJ2-7; D ambiguous. The V end lost 2 bases, the J end lost 2 bases, and 7 bases lay between the germline ends. There are 13 residues in the CDR3. The V gene's germline CDR1 is MNHEY and CDR2 SMNVEV (reference sequence). Here the CDR3 DNA reads TGTGCCAGCAGTTTAGGTGGCCCCTACGAGCAGTACTTC. This translates into CASSLGGPYEQYF.

This clone occurred once. The chain uses TRBV20-1 and TRBJ2-7; unclear D gene. V was cut by 3 bases and J by 6 bases, with 9 bases left in between. Per germline, CDR1 DFQATT and CDR2 SNEGSKA (reference sequence). This CDR3 has 11 residues. CDR3 in DNA: TGCAGTGCTAGGAGAGCAGGCGAGCAGTACTTC. Amino acids: CSARRAGEQYF.

The chain links TRBV19 to TRBJ2-1; D is unclear. This CDR3 contains 13 residues. The V gene's germline CDR1 is LNHDA and CDR2 SQIVND (reference sequence). Trimming shortened V by 4 bases and J by 5 bases, and 9 bases separated the two germline ends. Written as DNA, the CDR3 is TGTGCCAGTAGTAGCGGATTCAACAATGAGCAGTTCTTC. Protein sequence: CASSSGFNNEQFF.

The rearrangement joins TRBV19 to TRBJ1-2, with 7 bases matching TRBD1. The CDR3 length is 15 residues. Germline-derived CDR1 and CDR2 are LNHDA and SQIVND (reference sequence). After removal of 3 bases from V and 3 bases from J, the junction contained 7 bases not matched to a gene. CDR3 loop: CASSIPRQGDYGYTF. The CDR3 DNA reads TGTGCCAGTAGTATCCCTCGTCAGGGGGACTATGGCTACACCTTC.

This sequence joins TRBV28 and TRBJ2-1; 7 bases are shared with TRBD1. V lost 2 bases to trimming and J lost 0 bases; unmatched junction nucleotides: 4. The CDR3 is made up of 16 amino acids. The germline gives CDR1 MDHEN, CDR2 SYDVKM. In DNA form, the CDR3 reads TGTGCCAGCAGTTTAAGGGGGCCAAGCTCCTACAATGAGCAGTTCTTC. This sequence encodes CASSLRGPSSYNEQFF.

This clone appeared once. V gene TRBV12-5 combines with J gene TRBJ2-3, with TRBD2 matching 14 bases. Germline lookup yields CDR1 LGHNT and CDR2 FRNRAP. Losses at the gene ends were 6 bases for V and 2 bases for J; bases not matched to a gene: 4. This CDR3 spans 16 amino acids. In DNA form, the CDR3 reads TGTGCTAGTGGCTCGGGACTAGCGGGGGTCACAGATACGCAGTATTTT. Translation: CASGSGLAGVTDTQYF.

The CDR3 bases are TGTGCCAGCAGCTTAAGTAACAGTCCTTCTTTCTACGAGCAGTACTTC. This codes for CASSLSNSPSFYEQYF. The chain recombines TRBV7-9 with TRBJ2-7; D is unclear. The CDR3 loop spans 16 amino acids. V lost 2 bases, J lost 3 bases, and 17 bases lay in between. The germline V gene has CDR1 SEHNR and CDR2 FQNEAQ (reference sequence).

The V gene is TRBV6-2 or TRBV6-3, the J gene TRBJ2-1, with 7 positions matching TRBD1. The CDR3 is 15 amino acids. Germline values: CDR1 MNHEY, CDR2 SVGEGT. J gave up 3 bases and V 5 bases, and 7 bases lay outside the gene matches. The CDR3 sequence is CASSPGGWGYNEQFF. The CDR3 nucleotides read TGTGCCAGCAGTCCAGGGGGTTGGGGCTACAATGAGCAGTTCTTC.

The chain joins TRBV2 to TRBJ1-5; the D gene is possibly TRBD1 (6 bases). The CDR3 has 16 residues. V lost 6 bases to trimming and J lost 4 bases, with 19 bases between them. CDR1 SNHLY and CDR2 FYNNEI come from the germline V gene. Here the CDR3 DNA reads TGTGCCAGCAGACCGGGGGGGGCGAGAGGTAATCAGCCCCAGCATTTT. Translation gives CASRPGGARGNQPQHF.

This clone was recorded at least ten times. This rearrangement joins TRBV18 to TRBJ2-7, with D tentatively TRBD1 (5 bases). V shed 6 bases and J shed 5 bases, with 8 bases lying between them. This CDR3 has 11 residues. From germline, CDR1 is KGHSH and CDR2 LQKENI. CDR3 coding DNA: TGTGCCAGCTCCAGGGCCCACGAGCAGTACTTC. Its translation is CASSRAHEQYF.

V is TRBV7-9 and J is TRBJ2-7; unclear D gene. The V end lost 1 base, the J end lost 6 bases, and 7 bases lay between the germline ends. CDR1 SEHNR and CDR2 FQNEAQ come from the germline V gene (reference sequence). The CDR3 is 12 amino acids. The CDR3 sequence: CASSLDGSEQYF. Here the CDR3 DNA reads TGTGCCAGCAGCTTAGACGGTTCCGAGCAGTACTTC.

The chain uses TRBV7-9 and TRBJ1-1; D possibly corresponds to TRBD1 (5 bases). The V and J ends lost 6 bases and 1 base respectively, with 12 bases between them. This CDR3 spans 14 amino acids. Germline V gives CDR1 SEHNR, CDR2 FQNEAQ (reference sequence). Here the CDR3 reads CASRVGDWNTEAFF. For the CDR3, the DNA is TGTGCCAGCAGGGTGGGGGACTGGAACACTGAAGCTTTCTTT.

The rearrangement links TRBV6-5 to TRBJ2-5; TRBD1 is a possible D gene (5 bases). Germline V gives CDR1 MNHEY, CDR2 SVGAGI. This CDR3 spans 13 amino acids. V lost 11 bases and J 3 bases, leaving 16 bases between the germline ends. The CDR3 DNA follows: TGTGCCGCCTTGGGGCCTGGGGAAGAGACCCAGTACTTC. Translating gives CAALGPGEETQYF.

The chain uses TRBV30 and TRBJ1-1; unclear D gene. V lost 4 bases and J lost 5, with 14 bases in between. This CDR3 comprises 13 residues. Looked up from germline, CDR1 is GTSNPN and CDR2 is SVGIG (reference sequence). CDR3 region: CAWKTSVQTEAFF. For the CDR3, the DNA is TGTGCCTGGAAGACTAGCGTACAGACTGAAGCTTTCTTT.

The genes are TRBV6-1 and TRBJ1-5, with D possibly TRBD1 on 6 matching bases. Germline-derived CDR1 and CDR2 are MNHNS and SASEGT. Trimming left V 0 bases short and J 0 bases short, with 12 bases between. The CDR3 contains 17 residues. The CDR3 spells CASSEASTGYSNQPQHF. The DNA of the CDR3 is TGTGCCAGCAGTGAAGCGTCGACAGGCTATAGCAATCAGCCCCAGCATTTT.